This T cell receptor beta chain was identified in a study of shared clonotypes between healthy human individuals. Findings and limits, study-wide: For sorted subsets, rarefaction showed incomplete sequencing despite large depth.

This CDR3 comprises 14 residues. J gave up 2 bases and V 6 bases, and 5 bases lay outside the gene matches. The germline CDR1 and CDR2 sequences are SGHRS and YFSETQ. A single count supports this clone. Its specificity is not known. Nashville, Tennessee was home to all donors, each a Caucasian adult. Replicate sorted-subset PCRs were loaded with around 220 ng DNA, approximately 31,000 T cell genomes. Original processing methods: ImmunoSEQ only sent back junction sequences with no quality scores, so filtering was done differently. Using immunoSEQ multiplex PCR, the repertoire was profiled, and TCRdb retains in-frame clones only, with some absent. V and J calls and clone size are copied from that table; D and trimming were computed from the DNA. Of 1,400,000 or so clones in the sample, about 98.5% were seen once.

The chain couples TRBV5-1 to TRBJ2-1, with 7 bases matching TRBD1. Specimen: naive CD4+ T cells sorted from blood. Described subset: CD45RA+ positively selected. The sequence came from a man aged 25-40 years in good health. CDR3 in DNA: TGCGCCAGCACTCAACAGGGGCCCTACAATGAGCAGTTCTTC. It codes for CASTQQGPYNEQFF.